Shown below are 24 T cell receptor beta chains from a single sample sequenced in a study of cytomegalovirus exposure and HLA in healthy donors. PCR was performed using 60 Vbeta and 13 Jbeta primers. The assay was immunoSEQ multiplex PCR, and TCRdb's table has in-frame clones only and misses some. The sample lists roughly 130,000 clones; 65% to 75% were seen once. Input material: PBMCs. These receptors were obtained from a woman between 45 and 60 years old in good health and CMV-seropositive.

The chain joins TRBV9 to TRBJ2-5; 7 bases match TRBD1. The DNA end lines up better with TRBJ2-7; the J call may be wrong. CDR3 length: 15 amino acids. Germline CDR1 SGDLS, CDR2 YYNGEE. CDR3 loop: CASSAGPGQFYEQYF. The CDR3 DNA sequence: TGTGCCAGCAGCGCCGGACCGGGACAGTTCTACGAGCAGTACTTC.

This clone appeared a single time. The V and J genes are TRBV10-3 and TRBJ1-6; D is undetermined. This CDR3 has 14 residues. Germline values: CDR1 ENHRY, CDR2 SYGVKD. Trimming shortened V by 0 bases and J by 7 bases, and 7 bases separated the two germline ends. In DNA form, the CDR3 reads TGTGCCATCAGTGAGTCCGTCAGAAATTCACCCCTCCACTTT. Protein sequence: CAISESVRNSPLHF.

This clone was counted only a few times. V usage is TRBV6-1 and J usage is TRBJ1-1, with 11 bases matching TRBD1. V was clipped by 3 bases and J by 7 bases; unmatched bases: 7. The CDR3 contains 15 residues. Germline loops: CDR1 MNHNS, CDR2 SASEGT. In nucleotides, the CDR3 is TGTGCCAGCAGTGAGGCCGGGACAGGGGGGGGTGAAGCTTTCTTT. It yields the protein CASSEAGTGGGEAFF.

The genes are TRBV19 and TRBJ2-2; tentative D call: TRBD2 (5 bases). Germline V CDR1 and CDR2: LNHDA, SQIVND (reference sequence). The V end was cut by 7 bases, the J end by 8 bases, with 14 bases between. The CDR3 totals 13 residues. CDR3 sequence (DNA): TGTGCCAGTACTGATCCTCCGGGGGGGGAGCTGTTTTTT. Amino acids: CASTDPPGGELFF.

This clone was seen a few times. The J gene is TRBJ1-1, the V gene TRBV5-6; D might be TRBD1 (6 bases). In germline, CDR1 is SGHDT, CDR2 YYEEEE. The V end was cut by 3 bases, the J end by 2 bases, with 14 bases between. The CDR3 extends over 15 amino acids. The chain's CDR3 is CASSSLGGANTEAFF. As DNA, the CDR3 is TGTGCCAGCAGCTCCCTCGGGGGGGCCAACACTGAAGCTTTCTTT.

A single count supports this clone. The rearrangement uses TRBV6-1 and TRBJ2-5; TRBD2 might be the D (6 bases). Trimming left V 4 bases short and J 2 bases short, with 20 bases between. CDR1 is MNHNS, CDR2 SASEGT, per germline. The CDR3 length is 17 residues. The CDR3 DNA sequence: TGTGCCAGCAGTGTCGGAGGGGCGGGGCTCTTGCAAGAGACCCAGTACTTC. Translated, it gives CASSVGGAGLLQETQYF.

The chain uses TRBV7-8 and TRBJ2-1; D is unresolved. This CDR3 contains 13 residues. Germline V gives CDR1 SGHVS, CDR2 FQNEAQ. V was trimmed by 0 bases and J by 3 bases, leaving 3 bases between them. This CDR3 is CASSLASYNEQFF. For the CDR3, the DNA is TGTGCCAGCAGCTTAGCCAGCTACAATGAGCAGTTCTTC.

DNA for the CDR3: TGCGCCAGCAGGTCAACAGGGGGCGCTCCCGGGGAGCTGTTTTTT. Translation: CASRSTGGAPGELFF. This chain joins TRBV5-1 and TRBJ2-2; the match to TRBD1 covers 9 bases. The length of the CDR3 is 15 residues. Germline-derived CDR1 and CDR2 are SGHRS and YFSETQ. The V and J ends lost 5 bases and 6 bases, in that order; junction bases with no gene match: 8.

The chain carries TRBV6-5 and TRBJ1-6; tentatively, D is TRBD1 (5 bases). The CDR3 runs 13 residues. Germline loops: CDR1 MNHEY, CDR2 SVGAGI. Between the trimmed V and J ends, which lost 5 bases and 7 bases, there was a span of 9 bases. The CDR3 coding sequence is TGTGCCAGCAGTACGGGGGGAAATTCACCCCTCCACTTT. Its protein is CASSTGGNSPLHF.

This chain uses TRBV11-1 with TRBJ2-7; D gene ambiguous. CDR3 size: 13 residues. Looked up from germline, CDR1 is SGHAT and CDR2 is FQDESV (reference sequence). V was trimmed by 4 bases and J by 2 bases, leaving 9 bases between them. The chain's CDR3 is CASSSPPAYEQYF. The CDR3 nucleotides are TGTGCCAGCAGCTCTCCTCCGGCCTACGAGCAGTACTTC.

This clone showed up just a few times. The genes are TRBV11-2 and TRBJ1-1; 7 bases are a match to TRBD1. The CDR3 runs to 15 residues. Per germline, CDR1 SGHAT and CDR2 FQNNGV. After removal of 5 bases from V and 5 bases from J, the junction contained 11 bases not matched to a gene. CDR3 in amino acids: CASSRFEGARTEAFF. Here the CDR3 DNA reads TGTGCCAGCAGCCGATTCGAGGGGGCTCGGACTGAAGCTTTCTTT.

This clone was counted a few times. At one end, the junction sequence differs from germline, possibly due to a read error. The chain has TRBV7-7 and TRBJ1-1; D unresolved. The CDR3 contains 13 residues. CDR1 and CDR2 from the germline V gene are SSHAT and FNYEAQ (reference sequence). CDR3 sequence reads: CASSEVPRAEAFF. The CDR3 nucleotides are TGTGCTAGCAGCGAAGTTCCCCGGGCTGAAGCTTTCTTT.

This clone was observed a single time. V and J are TRBV11-3 and TRBJ2-2, with 7 positions matching TRBD1. Trimming at V came to 7 bases and at J to 1 base, leaving 9 bases not matched to a gene. The germline V gene has CDR1 SGHNT and CDR2 YENEEA. This CDR3 is 16 amino acids long. Here the CDR3 reads CASIEEAGGNTGELFF. The CDR3 coding sequence is TGTGCCAGCATCGAAGAGGCAGGGGGGAACACCGGGGAGCTGTTTTTT.

CDR3 region: CASSFQQGGYEQYF. The CDR3 coding sequence is TGTGCCAGCAGCTTTCAGCAGGGCGGCTACGAGCAGTACTTC. This sequence joins TRBV11-3 and TRBJ2-7, with D possibly TRBD1 on 5 matching bases. Looked up from germline, CDR1 is SGHNT and CDR2 is YENEEA. Trimming stripped 3 bases from V and 3 bases from J, with 12 bases between. CDR3 length: 14 amino acids.

As to this clone: One end of the junction is discordant with germline, which a read error may explain. The genes are TRBV7-7 and TRBJ2-1; D is perhaps TRBD1 or TRBD2 (6 bases each). Germline CDR1 reads SSHAT; CDR2 reads FNYEAQ (reference sequence). The CDR3 spans 13 residues. CDR3 in amino acids: CASSLGGGNEQFF. CDR3 DNA sequence: TGTGCTAGCAGCTTAGGAGGGGGCAATGAGCAGTTCTTC.

The V gene is TRBV5-1, the J gene TRBJ2-7; 7 nucleotides align to TRBD1. The CDR3 runs to 13 residues. V trimming: 2 bases; J trimming: 4 bases; junction bases outside the gene matches: 3. Germline lookup yields CDR1 SGHRS and CDR2 YFSETQ. The CDR3: CASSLLQGYEQYF. DNA of the CDR3: TGCGCCAGCAGCTTATTACAGGGGTACGAGCAGTACTTC.

The sample holds one count of this clone. The chain employs TRBV4-1 and TRBJ2-6; D is ambiguous. The CDR3 consists of 15 residues. Germline V gene sequence: CDR1 MGHRA, CDR2 YSYEKL. Between the trimmed V and J ends, which lost 2 bases and 0 bases, there was a span of 5 bases. The CDR3 protein is CASSQLSSGANVLTF. CDR3 nucleotide sequence: TGCGCCAGCAGCCAATTGAGCTCTGGGGCCAACGTCCTGACTTTC.

The chain employs TRBV28 and TRBJ1-5, with no clear D. This CDR3 is built from 14 residues. Germline lookup yields CDR1 MDHEN and CDR2 SYDVKM. Between the trimmed V and J ends, which lost 0 bases and 5 bases, there was a span of 8 bases. The CDR3 nucleotides are TGTGCCAGCAGTTTATGGAGGGAATATCAGCCCCAGCATTTT. Translation gives CASSLWREYQPQHF.

CDR3 region: CASSPWAGVNTEAFF. The CDR3 DNA is TGTGCCAGCAGTCCCTGGGCGGGAGTGAACACTGAAGCTTTCTTT. This chain uses TRBV25-1 with TRBJ1-1; D ambiguous. Trimming left V 5 bases short and J 0 bases short, with 13 bases between. The CDR3 is 15 residues long. Germline V CDR1 and CDR2: MGHDK, SYGVNS.

The chain has TRBV7-2 and TRBJ2-1; 8 positions agree with TRBD1. After removal of 1 base from V and 4 bases from J, the junction contained 0 bases not matched to a gene. Germline V gene data show CDR1 as SGHTA and CDR2 as FQGNSA. The CDR3 runs to 14 residues. The CDR3 region is CASSLDRGYNEQFF. Here the CDR3 DNA reads TGTGCCAGCAGCTTAGACAGGGGGTACAATGAGCAGTTCTTC. The whole variable domain, filled in from reference TRBV7-2 and TRBJ2-1, reads GAGVSQSPSNKVTEKGKDVELRCDPISGHTALYWYRQSLGQGLEFLIYFQGNSAPDKSGLPSDRFSAERTGGSVSTLTIQRTQQEDSAVYLCASSLDRGYNEQFFGPGTRLTVL.

The table lists this clone with a count of one. V is TRBV2 and J is TRBJ2-1; 11 bases match TRBD2. There are 15 residues in the CDR3. Trimming cost V 8 bases and J 8 bases; bases outside gene matches: 11. Germline CDR1 reads SNHLY; CDR2 reads FYNNEI. For the CDR3, the DNA is TGTGCCAGCGGGGGGCTTAGCGGGGGGGCCTATGAGCAGTTCTTC. Its translation is CASGGLSGGAYEQFF.

The genes are TRBV6-1 and TRBJ2-1; 12 bases fit TRBD2. With 3 bases clipped from V and 9 bases from J, the junction kept 6 bases outside the gene matches. The CDR3 contains 15 residues. Germline V gene data show CDR1 as MNHNS and CDR2 as SASEGT. The CDR3 region has the DNA TGTGCCAGCAGTGAGTCTAGCGGGGGGGCCTTTGAGCAGTTCTTC. Protein: CASSESSGGAFEQFF.

The V call is TRBV7-7, the J call TRBJ2-1; D is uncertain. Germline loops: CDR1 SSHAT, CDR2 FNYEAQ (reference sequence). V lost 1 base, J lost 5 bases, and 6 bases lay in between. This CDR3 has 13 residues. The CDR3, as DNA: TGTGCCAGCAGCTTAGGAGTAAACAATGAGCAGTTCTTC. Residues: CASSLGVNNEQFF.

The J gene is TRBJ1-3, the V gene TRBV6-5; 7 positions match TRBD1. The J segment lost 3 bases and the V segment lost 5 bases, leaving 7 bases of the junction unmatched. The V gene's germline CDR1 is MNHEY and CDR2 SVGAGI. The CDR3 has 15 amino acids. This CDR3 reads CASSIQGGGGNTIYF. Written as DNA, the CDR3 is TGTGCCAGCAGTATTCAGGGGGGAGGTGGAAACACCATATATTTT.